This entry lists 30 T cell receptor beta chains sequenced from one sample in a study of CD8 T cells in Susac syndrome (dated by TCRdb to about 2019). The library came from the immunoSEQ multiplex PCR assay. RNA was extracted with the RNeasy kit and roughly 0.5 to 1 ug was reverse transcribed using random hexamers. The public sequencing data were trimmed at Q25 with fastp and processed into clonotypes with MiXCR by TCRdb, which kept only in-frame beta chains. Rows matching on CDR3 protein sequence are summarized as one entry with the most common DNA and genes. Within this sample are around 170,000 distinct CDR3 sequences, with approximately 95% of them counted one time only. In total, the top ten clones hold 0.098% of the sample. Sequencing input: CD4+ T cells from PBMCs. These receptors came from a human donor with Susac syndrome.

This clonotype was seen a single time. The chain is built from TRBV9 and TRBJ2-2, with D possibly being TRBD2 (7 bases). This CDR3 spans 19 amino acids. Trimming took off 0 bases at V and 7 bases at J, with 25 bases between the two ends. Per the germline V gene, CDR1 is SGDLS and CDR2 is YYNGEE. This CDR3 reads CASSVDAVGRGRKDGELFF. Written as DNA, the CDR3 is TGTGCCAGCAGCGTAGATGCCGTCGGGCGGGGGCGCAAGGACGGGGAGCTGTTTTTT.

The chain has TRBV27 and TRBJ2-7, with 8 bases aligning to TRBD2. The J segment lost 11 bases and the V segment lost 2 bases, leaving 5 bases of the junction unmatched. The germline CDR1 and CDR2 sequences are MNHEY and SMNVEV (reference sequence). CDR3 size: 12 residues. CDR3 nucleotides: TGTGCCAGCAGTTTAGGCGGGGGGCGAAAGTACTTC. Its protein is CASSLGGGRKYF.

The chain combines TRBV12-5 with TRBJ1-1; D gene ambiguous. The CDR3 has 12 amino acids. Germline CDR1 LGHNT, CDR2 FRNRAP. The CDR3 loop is CSADSRSTEAFF. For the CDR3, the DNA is TGTAGCGCGGACTCCCGTAGCACTGAAGCTTTCTTT. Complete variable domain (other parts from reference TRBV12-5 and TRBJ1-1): DARVTQTPRHKVTEMGQEVTMRCQPILGHNTVFWYRQTMMQGLELLAYFRNRAPLDDSGMPKDRFSAEMPDATLATLKIQPSEPRDSAVYFCSADSRSTEAFFGQGTRLTVV.

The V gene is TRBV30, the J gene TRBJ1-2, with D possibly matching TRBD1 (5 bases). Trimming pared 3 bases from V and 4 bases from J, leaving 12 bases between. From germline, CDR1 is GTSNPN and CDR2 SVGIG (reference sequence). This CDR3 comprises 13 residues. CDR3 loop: CAWSPGTGYGYTF. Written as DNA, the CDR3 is TGTGCCTGGAGCCCTGGGACGGGCTATGGCTACACCTTC.

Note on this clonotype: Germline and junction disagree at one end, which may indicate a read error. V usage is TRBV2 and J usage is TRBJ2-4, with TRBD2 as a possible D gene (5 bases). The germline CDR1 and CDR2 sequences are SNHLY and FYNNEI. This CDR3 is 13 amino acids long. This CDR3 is CASRWGAENIQYF. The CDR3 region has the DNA TGTGCCAGCAGATGGGGAGCCGAAAACATTCAGTACTTC.

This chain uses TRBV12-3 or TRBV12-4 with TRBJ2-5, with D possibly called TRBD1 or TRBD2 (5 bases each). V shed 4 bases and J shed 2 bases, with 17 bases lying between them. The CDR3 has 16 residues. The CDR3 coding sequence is TGTGCCAGCAGTTCAAGACGGGACGGCAAACAAGAGACCCAGTACTTC. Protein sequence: CASSSRRDGKQETQYF.

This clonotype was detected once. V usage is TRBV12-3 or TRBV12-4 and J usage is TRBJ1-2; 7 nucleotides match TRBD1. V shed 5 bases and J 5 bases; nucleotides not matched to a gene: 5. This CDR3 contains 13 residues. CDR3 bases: TGTGCCAGCAGTCGCAGGACAGGATATGGCTACACCTTC. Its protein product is CASSRRTGYGYTF.

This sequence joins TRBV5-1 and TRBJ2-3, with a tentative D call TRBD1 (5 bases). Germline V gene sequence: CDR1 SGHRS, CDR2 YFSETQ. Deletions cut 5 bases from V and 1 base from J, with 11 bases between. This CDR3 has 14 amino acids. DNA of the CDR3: TGCGCCAGCAGTTACCGGACACGCACAGATACGCAGTATTTT. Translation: CASSYRTRTDTQYF.

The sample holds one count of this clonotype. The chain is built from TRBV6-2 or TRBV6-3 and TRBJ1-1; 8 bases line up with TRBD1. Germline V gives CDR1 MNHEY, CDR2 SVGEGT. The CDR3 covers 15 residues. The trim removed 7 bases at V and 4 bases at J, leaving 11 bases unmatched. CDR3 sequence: CASIPTGAFGTEAFF. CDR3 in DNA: TGTGCCAGCATCCCGACAGGGGCGTTCGGCACTGAAGCTTTCTTT.

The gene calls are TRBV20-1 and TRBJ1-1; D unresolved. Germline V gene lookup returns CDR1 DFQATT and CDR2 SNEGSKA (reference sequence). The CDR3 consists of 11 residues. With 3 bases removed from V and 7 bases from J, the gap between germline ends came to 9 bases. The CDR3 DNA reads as TGCAGTGCTAGTCCGGCGGTTGAAGCTTTCTTT. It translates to CSASPAVEAFF.

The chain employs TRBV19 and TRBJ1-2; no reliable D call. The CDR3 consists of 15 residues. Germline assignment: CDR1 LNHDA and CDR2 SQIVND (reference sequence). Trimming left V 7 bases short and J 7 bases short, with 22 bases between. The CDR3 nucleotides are TGTGCCAGTAATGAGCGGTCTCGGGGTGAGGGTGGCTACACCTTC. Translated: CASNERSRGEGGYTF.

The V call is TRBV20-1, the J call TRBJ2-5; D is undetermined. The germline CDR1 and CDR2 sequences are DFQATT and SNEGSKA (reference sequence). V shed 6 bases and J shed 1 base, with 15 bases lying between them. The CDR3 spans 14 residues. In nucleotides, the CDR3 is TGCAGTGCCCACGATCTAGGCTCCCAAGAGACCCAGTACTTC. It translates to CSAHDLGSQETQYF.

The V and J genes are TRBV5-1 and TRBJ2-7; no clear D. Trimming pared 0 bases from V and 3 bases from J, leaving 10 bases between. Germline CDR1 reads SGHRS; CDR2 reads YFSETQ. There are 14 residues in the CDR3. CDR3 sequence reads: CASSLDGADYEQYF. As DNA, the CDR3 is TGCGCCAGCAGCTTGGACGGCGCGGACTACGAGCAGTACTTC.

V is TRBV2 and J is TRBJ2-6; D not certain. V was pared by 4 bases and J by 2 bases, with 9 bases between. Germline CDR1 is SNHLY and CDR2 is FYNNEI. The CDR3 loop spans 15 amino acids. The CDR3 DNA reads TGTGCCAGCAGTGCGGGTATCACTGGGGCCAACGTCCTGACTTTC. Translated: CASSAGITGANVLTF.

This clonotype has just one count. CDR3: CAISTLRGYYEQYF. The CDR3 DNA reads TGTGCCATCTCCACGTTACGGGGGTACTACGAGCAGTACTTC. The rearrangement links TRBV28 to TRBJ2-7; D perhaps matches TRBD2 (6 bases). V was trimmed by 10 bases and J by 3 bases, leaving 19 bases between them. The CDR3 loop spans 14 amino acids. The V gene's germline CDR1 is MDHEN and CDR2 SYDVKM. The full variable domain, completed using reference TRBV28 and TRBJ2-7, is DVKVTQSSRYLVKRTGEKVFLECVQDMDHENMFWYRQDPGLGLRLIYFSYDVKMKEKGDIPEGYSVSREKKERFSLILESASTNQTSMYLCAISTLRGYYEQYFGPGTRLTVT.

The CDR3 DNA follows: TGTGCCTGGATTACAGGGGGCTATGGCTACACCTTC. This translates into CAWITGGYGYTF. The V call is TRBV30, the J call TRBJ1-2, with 8 nucleotides matching TRBD1. Germline V gene data show CDR1 as GTSNPN and CDR2 as SVGIG (reference sequence). Unmatched junction bases numbered 2, after V lost 4 bases and J lost 4 bases. The CDR3 sequence is 12 residues long.

As DNA, the CDR3 is TGTGCCAGCAGCTACAGGGGGAATGGCTACACCTTC. As protein: CASSYRGNGYTF. The chain couples TRBV9 to TRBJ1-2, with 8 bases aligning to TRBD1. CDR1 and CDR2 from the germline V gene are SGDLS and YYNGEE. The CDR3 sequence is 12 residues long. V dropped 4 bases and J dropped 6; count of bases not matched to a gene: 2.

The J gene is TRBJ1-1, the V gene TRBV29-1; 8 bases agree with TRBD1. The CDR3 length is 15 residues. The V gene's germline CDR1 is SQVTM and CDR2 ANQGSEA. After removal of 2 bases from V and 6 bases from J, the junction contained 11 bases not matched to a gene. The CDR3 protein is CSVEWRGDRLSEAFF. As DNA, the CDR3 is TGCAGCGTTGAATGGAGGGGGGACAGGTTGTCTGAAGCTTTCTTT. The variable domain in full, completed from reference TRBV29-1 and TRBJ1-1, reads SAVISQKPSRDICQRGTSLTIQCQVDSQVTMMFWYRQQPGQSLTLIATANQGSEATYESGFVIDKFPISRPNLTFSTLTVSNMSPEDSSIYLCSVEWRGDRLSEAFFGQGTRLTVV.

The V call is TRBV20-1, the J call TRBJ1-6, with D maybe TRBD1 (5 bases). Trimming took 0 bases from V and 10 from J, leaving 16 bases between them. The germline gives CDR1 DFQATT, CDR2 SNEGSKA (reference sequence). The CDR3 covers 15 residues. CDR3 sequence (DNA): TGCAGTGCTAGAGATCGGGGGATGGGGGAATCACCCCTCCACTTT. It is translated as CSARDRGMGESPLHF.

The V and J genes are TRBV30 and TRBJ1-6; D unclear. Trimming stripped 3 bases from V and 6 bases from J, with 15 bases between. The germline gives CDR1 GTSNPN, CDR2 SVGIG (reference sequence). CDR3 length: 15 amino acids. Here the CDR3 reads CAWSDLGGVNSPLHF. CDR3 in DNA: TGTGCCTGGAGCGACTTGGGTGGGGTTAATTCACCCCTCCACTTT.

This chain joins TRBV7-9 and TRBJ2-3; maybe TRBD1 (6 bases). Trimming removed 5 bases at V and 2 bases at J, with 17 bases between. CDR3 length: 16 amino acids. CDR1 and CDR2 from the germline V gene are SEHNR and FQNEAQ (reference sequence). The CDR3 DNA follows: TGTGCCAGCAGCCCCACTGACAGGCTTCCCACAGATACGCAGTATTTT. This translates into CASSPTDRLPTDTQYF.

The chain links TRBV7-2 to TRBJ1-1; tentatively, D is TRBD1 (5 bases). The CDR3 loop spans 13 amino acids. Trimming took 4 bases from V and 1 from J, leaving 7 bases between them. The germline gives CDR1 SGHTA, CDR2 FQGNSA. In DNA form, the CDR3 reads TGTGCCAGCAGCTATGGACAGAACACTGAAGCTTTCTTT. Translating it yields CASSYGQNTEAFF.

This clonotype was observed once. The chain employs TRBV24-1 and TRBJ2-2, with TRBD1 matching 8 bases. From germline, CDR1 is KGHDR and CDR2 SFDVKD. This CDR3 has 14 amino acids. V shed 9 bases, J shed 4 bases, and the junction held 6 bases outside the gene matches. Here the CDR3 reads CATQGASFTGELFF. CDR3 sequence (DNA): TGTGCCACCCAGGGGGCAAGTTTCACCGGGGAGCTGTTTTTT.

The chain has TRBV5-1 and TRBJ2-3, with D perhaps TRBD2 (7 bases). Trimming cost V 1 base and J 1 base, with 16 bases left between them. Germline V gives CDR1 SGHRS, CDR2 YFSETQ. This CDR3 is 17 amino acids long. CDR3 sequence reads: CASSLFGLRGRTDTQYF. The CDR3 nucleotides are TGCGCCAGCAGCTTGTTTGGCCTGCGGGGGCGCACAGATACGCAGTATTTT. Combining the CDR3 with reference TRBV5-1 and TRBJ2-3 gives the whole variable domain KAGVTQTPRYLIKTRGQQVTLSCSPISGHRSVSWYQQTPGQGLQFLFEYFSETQRNKGNFPGRFSGRQFSNSRSEMNVSTLELGDSALYLCASSLFGLRGRTDTQYFGPGTRLTVL.

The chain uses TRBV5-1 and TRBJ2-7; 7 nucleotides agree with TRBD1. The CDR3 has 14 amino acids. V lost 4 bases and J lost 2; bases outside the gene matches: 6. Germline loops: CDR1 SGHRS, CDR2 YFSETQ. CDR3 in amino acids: CASSERQGPYEQYF. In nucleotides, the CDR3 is TGCGCCAGCAGCGAACGACAGGGTCCCTACGAGCAGTACTTC.

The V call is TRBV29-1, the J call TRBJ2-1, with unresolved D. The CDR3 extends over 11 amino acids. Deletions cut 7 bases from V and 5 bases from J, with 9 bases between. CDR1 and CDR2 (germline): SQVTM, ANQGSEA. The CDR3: CSGYRNNEQFF. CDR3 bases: TGCAGCGGATATAGAAACAATGAGCAGTTCTTC.

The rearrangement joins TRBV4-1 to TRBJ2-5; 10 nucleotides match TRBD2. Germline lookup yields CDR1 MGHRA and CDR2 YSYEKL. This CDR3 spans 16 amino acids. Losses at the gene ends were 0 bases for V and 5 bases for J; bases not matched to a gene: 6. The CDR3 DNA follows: TGCGCCAGCAGCCAAGACAGCGGGGGGGCTGGGGAGACCCAGTACTTC. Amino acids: CASSQDSGGAGETQYF.

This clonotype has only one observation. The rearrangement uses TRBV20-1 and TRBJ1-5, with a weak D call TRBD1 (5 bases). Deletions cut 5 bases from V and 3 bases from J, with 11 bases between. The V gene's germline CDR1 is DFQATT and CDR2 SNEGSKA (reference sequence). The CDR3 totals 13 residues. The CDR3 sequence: CSAAAGFNQPQHF. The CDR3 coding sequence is TGCAGTGCTGCTGCAGGGTTCAATCAGCCCCAGCATTTT.

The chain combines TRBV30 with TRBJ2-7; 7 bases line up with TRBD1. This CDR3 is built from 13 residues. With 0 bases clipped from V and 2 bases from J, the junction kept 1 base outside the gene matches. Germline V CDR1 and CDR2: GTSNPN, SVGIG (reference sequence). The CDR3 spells CAWSVQGPYEQYF. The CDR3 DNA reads TGTGCCTGGAGTGTACAGGGGCCCTACGAGCAGTACTTC.

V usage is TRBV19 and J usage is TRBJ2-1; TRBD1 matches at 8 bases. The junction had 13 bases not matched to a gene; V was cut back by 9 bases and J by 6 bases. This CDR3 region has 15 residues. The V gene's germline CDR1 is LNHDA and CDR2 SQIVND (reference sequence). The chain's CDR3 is CASRPRTGMGNEQFF. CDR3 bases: TGTGCCAGCCGGCCTCGGACAGGGATGGGCAATGAGCAGTTCTTC.